A single sample is the source of the 13 T cell receptor beta chains below, sequenced in a study of cytomegalovirus exposure and HLA in healthy donors. Both 60 Vbeta primers and 13 Jbeta primers went into the PCR. TCRdb's table, derived via immunoSEQ multiplex PCR, lists solely in-frame clones and lacks some. Among tens of thousands of clones listed, over 70% were seen once. Sequencing input: PBMCs. These receptor sequences come from a man aged 60 to 75 in good health and CMV-seropositive.

CDR3: CASSQFMYEQYF. The CDR3 bases are TGCGCCAGCAGTCAATTTATGTACGAGCAGTACTTC. The V gene is TRBV23-1, the J gene TRBJ2-7; no definite D call. TRBV23-1 is filed as an ORF, its function uncertain. The CDR3 runs 12 residues. V was pared by 1 base and J by 4 bases, with 5 bases between.

The chain joins TRBV11-2 to TRBJ2-1, with 12 bases matching TRBD2. Trimming at V came to 3 bases and at J to 3 bases, leaving 3 bases not matched to a gene. Germline V CDR1 and CDR2: SGHAT, FQNNGV. The CDR3 has 16 amino acids. CDR3 in DNA: TGTGCCAGCAGCTTCCCACTAGCGGGGGGCTACAATGAGCAGTTCTTC. Translating it yields CASSFPLAGGYNEQFF.

The CDR3: CASSLGGLRVETQYF. DNA for the CDR3: TGCGCCAGCAGCTTGGGGGGGCTCCGGGTAGAGACCCAGTACTTC. V gene TRBV5-1 combines with J gene TRBJ2-5, with a possible D match to TRBD1 (6 bases). V was clipped by 0 bases and J by 4 bases, with 13 bases between them. The germline CDR1 and CDR2 sequences are SGHRS and YFSETQ. The CDR3 is 15 residues long.

V usage is TRBV7-9 and J usage is TRBJ2-5, with D tentatively TRBD1 (7 bases). The J call may be incorrect, as the DNA end agrees better with TRBJ2-7. The length of the CDR3 is 14 residues. Germline CDR1 and CDR2: SEHNR and FQNEAQ (reference sequence). DNA of the CDR3: TGTGCCAGCAGCCGCGGGACAGCTACCTACGAGCAGTACTTC. Encoded protein: CASSRGTATYEQYF.

This chain links TRBV7-2 with TRBJ1-5, with a tentative D call TRBD1 (6 bases). Trimming took off 3 bases at V and 7 bases at J, with 16 bases between the two ends. CDR3 length equals 15 residues. Germline V gives CDR1 SGHTA, CDR2 FQGNSA. CDR3 DNA: TGTGCCAGCAGCTTGCTGGCGGGGGCCGGGCAGCCCCAGCATTTT. This sequence encodes CASSLLAGAGQPQHF.

V usage is TRBV21-1 and J usage is TRBJ2-4; the tabulated D call, TRBD1, remains unverified against the DNA. TRBV21-1 is assigned pseudogene status. This CDR3 spans 17 amino acids. The CDR3 bases are TGTGCCAGCAGCACCGCGGACAGAGGGAAGACCAAAAACATTCAGTACTTC. Its translation is CASSTADRGKTKNIQYF.

The rearrangement uses TRBV6-1 and TRBJ2-1; TRBD1 is a possible D gene (6 bases). The CDR3 runs to 14 residues. Germline CDR1 and CDR2: MNHNS and SASEGT. Trimming stripped 10 bases from V and 0 bases from J, with 13 bases between. The CDR3 DNA sequence: TGTGCCATCGAACAGGGATTCTCCTACAATGAGCAGTTCTTC. It translates to CAIEQGFSYNEQFF.

The CDR3 DNA sequence: TGTGCCAGCAGCTTAGGACACCCTCACTACGAGCAGTACTTC. It specifies CASSLGHPHYEQYF. J is TRBJ2-7 and V is TRBV6-6, with D perhaps matching TRBD1 (5 bases). V shed 6 bases and J shed 3 bases, with 15 bases lying between them. Germline values: CDR1 MNHNY, CDR2 SVGAGI (reference sequence). This CDR3 is 14 amino acids long.

This clone was recorded only once. The rearrangement links TRBV11-3 to TRBJ2-1; 12 bases match TRBD2. This CDR3 comprises 18 residues. Per the germline V gene, CDR1 is SGHNT and CDR2 is YENEEA. J lost 10 bases, V lost 1 base, and 14 bases had no gene match. The CDR3 bases are TGTGCCAGCAGCTTAGGAACTAGCGGGGGGCCCCTCATTGAGGAGCAGTTCTTC. Encoded protein: CASSLGTSGGPLIEEQFF.

The chain couples TRBV11-3 to TRBJ1-2; D is ambiguous. CDR3 length: 13 residues. Germline values: CDR1 SGHNT, CDR2 YENEEA. Between the trimmed V and J ends, which lost 3 bases and 4 bases, there was a span of 9 bases. CDR3: CASSFAGGYGYTF. In DNA, the CDR3 is TGTGCCAGCAGCTTCGCGGGCGGCTATGGCTACACCTTC.

The chain recombines TRBV10-3 with TRBJ2-1; 9 nucleotides align to TRBD2. V lost 6 bases and J lost 4; bases outside the gene matches: 4. Germline loops: CDR1 ENHRY, CDR2 SYGVKD. This CDR3 has 14 residues. The CDR3 bases are TGTGCCATCAGCAGTAGCGGGGGATACAATGAGCAGTTCTTC. Translation gives CAISSSGGYNEQFF.

The V and J genes are TRBV19 and TRBJ1-2; D call uncertain. The CDR3 runs to 14 residues. V was shortened by 5 bases and J by 7 bases, with 17 bases between the two germline ends. CDR1 LNHDA and CDR2 SQIVND come from the germline V gene (reference sequence). This CDR3 is CASSYSKRIGGYTF. The CDR3 coding sequence is TGTGCCAGTAGTTACTCGAAGCGCATTGGTGGCTACACCTTC. The full variable domain, in which reference TRBV19 and TRBJ1-2 provide the parts outside the CDR3, is DGGITQSPKYLFRKEGQNVTLSCEQNLNHDAMYWYRQDPGQGLRLIYYSQIVNDFQKGDIAEGYSVSREKKESFPLTVTSAQKNPTAFYLCASSYSKRIGGYTFGSGTRLTVV.

J is TRBJ1-5 and V is TRBV5-4, with D unresolved. Looked up from germline, CDR1 is SGHNT and CDR2 is YYREEE (reference sequence). Between the trimmed V and J ends, which lost 4 bases and 2 bases, there was a span of 13 bases. There are 15 residues in the CDR3. CDR3 region: CASSQDGGGNQPQHF. The DNA for the CDR3 is TGTGCCAGCAGCCAGGACGGCGGGGGCAATCAGCCCCAGCATTTT.